Below are 22 T cell receptor beta chains sequenced from a single sample in a study of identifying expanded T cells in peripheral blood. The assay was immunoSEQ multiplex PCR, and TCRdb's table has in-frame clones only and misses some. This table has 50,000 to 75,000 clones, around 81% appearing once. What was sequenced was blood. Source of these receptors: a person aged 18 to 70 in good health.

This rearrangement joins TRBV30 to TRBJ1-2, with 9 bases lining up with TRBD1. This CDR3 has 16 residues. V shed 4 bases, J shed 2 bases, and the junction held 11 bases outside the gene matches. From germline, CDR1 is GTSNPN and CDR2 SVGIG (reference sequence). CDR3 bases: TGTGCCTGGAATAAAAACTCCGGGACAGGGAACTATGGCTACACCTTC. As protein: CAWNKNSGTGNYGYTF.

The rearrangement uses TRBV6-6 and TRBJ2-3; TRBD2 matches at 10 bases. This CDR3 is 16 amino acids long. Trimming at V came to 6 bases and at J to 1 base, leaving 7 bases not matched to a gene. The germline V gene encodes CDR1 MNHNY and CDR2 SVGAGI (reference sequence). CDR3 sequence (DNA): TGTGCCAGCAGGCCCACTAGCGGGGCTGGCACAGATACGCAGTATTTT. Translated: CASRPTSGAGTDTQYF.

The chain is built from TRBV15 and TRBJ2-5, with 8 bases aligning to TRBD2. Germline V gene lookup returns CDR1 LNHNV and CDR2 YYDKDF (reference sequence). The CDR3 sequence is 13 residues long. J gave up 5 bases and V 7 bases, and 6 bases lay outside the gene matches. CDR3 nucleotide sequence: TGTGCCACCAACCCGATAGCGGGGGAGACCCAGTACTTC. Translated, it gives CATNPIAGETQYF.

The rearrangement uses TRBV30 and TRBJ2-5, with D unresolved. This CDR3 has 13 amino acids. V was clipped by 5 bases and J by 6 bases, with 16 bases between them. The germline gives CDR1 GTSNPN, CDR2 SVGIG (reference sequence). CDR3 sequence reads: CAWSALIGQTQYF. CDR3 coding DNA: TGTGCCTGGTCAGCCCTGATAGGACAGACCCAGTACTTC. The whole variable domain, filled in from reference TRBV30 and TRBJ2-5, reads SQTIHQWPATLVQPVGSPLSLECTVEGTSNPNLYWYRQAAGRGLQLLFYSVGIGQISSEVPQNLSASRPQDRQFILSSKKLLLSDSGFYLCAWSALIGQTQYFGPGTRLLVL.

This clone was observed once. The rearrangement uses TRBV6-1 and TRBJ1-3; the D gene is possibly TRBD1 (6 bases). Trimming left V 3 bases short and J 0 bases short, with 12 bases between. The germline V gene encodes CDR1 MNHNS and CDR2 SASEGT. The CDR3 is 16 residues long. DNA of the CDR3: TGTGCCAGCAGTGATCCCAGGACAGCCTCTGGAAACACCATATATTTT. Protein sequence: CASSDPRTASGNTIYF.

Only a few counts were recorded for this clone. The V gene is TRBV25-1, the J gene TRBJ2-3; tentative D call: TRBD2 (5 bases). V dropped 6 bases and J dropped 6 bases, with 19 bases sitting between them. The CDR3 totals 15 residues. Germline V gene lookup returns CDR1 MGHDK and CDR2 SYGVNS. The CDR3 here is CASSSPRGNLDTQYF. The CDR3 coding sequence is TGTGCCAGCAGCTCGCCCAGAGGGAATTTGGATACGCAGTATTTT. Full variable domain (rest looked up from reference TRBV25-1 and TRBJ2-3): EADIYQTPRYLVIGTGKKITLECSQTMGHDKMYWYQQDPGMELHLIHYSYGVNSTEKGDLSSESTVSRIRTEHFPLTLESARPSHTSQYLCASSSPRGNLDTQYFGPGTRLTVL.

The rearrangement uses TRBV19 and TRBJ2-5, with 9 bases that match TRBD1. V lost 5 bases and J lost 7; bases outside the gene matches: 8. The CDR3 runs 14 residues. Germline CDR1 reads LNHDA; CDR2 reads SQIVND (reference sequence). The CDR3 bases are TGTGCCAGTAGTCCTGGGACAGGGACGGTGACCCAGTACTTC. It encodes CASSPGTGTVTQYF. Together with reference TRBV19 and TRBJ2-5, the CDR3 gives the full variable domain: DGGITQSPKYLFRKEGQNVTLSCEQNLNHDAMYWYRQDPGQGLRLIYYSQIVNDFQKGDIAEGYSVSREKKESFPLTVTSAQKNPTAFYLCASSPGTGTVTQYFGPGTRLLVL.

The chain joins TRBV18 to TRBJ1-1; D not resolved. Germline CDR1 is KGHSH and CDR2 is LQKENI. The V and J ends lost 5 bases and 3 bases respectively, with 7 bases between them. The CDR3 spans 12 residues. CDR3 DNA: TGTGCCAGCTCAGTGAAGGACACTGAAGCTTTCTTT. Protein product: CASSVKDTEAFF.

V is TRBV5-1 and J is TRBJ2-1; 13 bases agree with TRBD2. Germline CDR1 is SGHRS and CDR2 is YFSETQ. The J segment lost 0 bases and the V segment lost 0 bases, leaving 6 bases of the junction unmatched. This CDR3 is built from 19 residues. The CDR3 spells CASSLVGLAGPFSYNEQFF. The CDR3 nucleotides are TGCGCCAGCAGCTTGGTGGGACTAGCGGGACCTTTCTCCTACAATGAGCAGTTCTTC.

V and J are TRBV10-3 and TRBJ1-6; D perhaps matches TRBD1 (5 bases). Germline-derived CDR1 and CDR2 are ENHRY and SYGVKD. The germline V and J ends were trimmed by 6 bases and 5 bases, with 14 bases remaining between them. The CDR3 is 15 residues long. CDR3 residues: CAIRSRDSDNSPLHF. The CDR3 nucleotides are TGTGCCATCAGGTCGCGAGACAGCGATAATTCACCCCTCCACTTT.

The gene calls are TRBV10-2 and TRBJ2-1; 15 nucleotides align to TRBD2. CDR3 size: 17 residues. With V trimmed by 7 bases and J by 8 bases, 12 bases remained unmatched. Germline CDR1 WSHSY, CDR2 SAAADI. The CDR3 protein is CASKRTSGGVTVHEQFF. The CDR3 DNA follows: TGCGCCAGCAAACGGACTAGCGGGGGGGTTACGGTTCATGAGCAGTTCTTC.

This sequence joins TRBV18 and TRBJ1-1; possibly TRBD1 for D (6 bases). V gave up 3 bases and J gave up 1 base, with 9 bases separating them. The CDR3 extends over 14 amino acids. Germline V lookup: CDR1 KGHSH, CDR2 LQKENI. The CDR3 loop is CASSPSQGNTEAFF. The CDR3 coding sequence is TGTGCCAGCTCACCGTCACAGGGGAACACTGAAGCTTTCTTT.

The chain has TRBV30 and TRBJ1-1; D unclear. Deletions cut 2 bases from V and 1 base from J, with 8 bases between. This CDR3 has 13 amino acids. Germline V gene lookup returns CDR1 GTSNPN and CDR2 SVGIG (reference sequence). The CDR3 here is CAWSRTGNTEAFF. The CDR3 DNA reads TGTGCCTGGAGTAGGACGGGGAACACTGAAGCTTTCTTT.

The genes are TRBV29-1 and TRBJ2-5, with D tentatively TRBD1 or TRBD2 (7 bases each). This CDR3 spans 13 amino acids. The V gene's germline CDR1 is SQVTM and CDR2 ANQGSEA. Trimming took 8 bases from V and 5 from J, leaving 18 bases between them. This chain's CDR3 is CSSEGRGRETQYF. CDR3 bases: TGCAGCTCCGAGGGGAGGGGGCGGGAGACCCAGTACTTC.

The rearrangement links TRBV6-5 to TRBJ2-7; maybe TRBD2 (5 bases). The CDR3 consists of 16 residues. Trimming cost V 0 bases and J 0 bases, with 12 bases left between them. Germline V gives CDR1 MNHEY, CDR2 SVGAGI. CDR3 coding DNA: TGTGCCAGCAGTTACTCCGGGAAGTGGGGCTCCTACGAGCAGTACTTC. It specifies CASSYSGKWGSYEQYF.

This clone was recorded once. The J gene is TRBJ2-3, the V gene TRBV18; D might be TRBD1 (6 bases). From germline, CDR1 is KGHSH and CDR2 LQKENI. Trimming stripped 2 bases from V and 4 bases from J, with 10 bases between. CDR3 size: 14 residues. CDR3 protein: CASSPGGISDTQYF. The CDR3 DNA follows: TGTGCCAGCTCACCAGGGGGCATATCAGATACGCAGTATTTT.

On this clone: Other DNA sequences in the same sample also yield this CDR3. The chain joins TRBV21-1 to TRBJ2-7; the listed D gene, TRBD1, was not tested against the DNA. TRBV21-1 constitutes a pseudogene. The CDR3 sequence is 12 residues long. Here the CDR3 reads CASSPRGGEQYF. In DNA form, the CDR3 reads TGTGCCAGCAGCCCTCGAGGGGGCGAGCAGTACTTC.

CDR3 sequence (DNA): TGTGCCAGCAGCTTGGTCGGGAGGCCCGGCTATGGCTACACCTTC. This translates into CASSLVGRPGYGYTF. This chain joins TRBV5-6 and TRBJ1-2; D gene unclear. V was pared by 0 bases and J by 4 bases, with 13 bases between. Per germline, CDR1 SGHDT and CDR2 YYEEEE. This CDR3 is 15 amino acids long. Full variable domain (remainder filled in from reference TRBV5-6 and TRBJ1-2): DAGVTQSPTHLIKTRGQQVTLRCSPKSGHDTVSWYQQALGQGPQFIFQYYEEEERQRGNFPDRFSGHQFPNYSSELNVNALLLGDSALYLCASSLVGRPGYGYTFGSGTRLTVV.

The genes are TRBV14 and TRBJ1-5; tentatively, D is TRBD1 (5 bases). CDR1 SGHDN and CDR2 FVKESK come from the germline V gene. CDR3 length: 15 amino acids. V lost 1 base and J lost 4, with 11 bases in between. The CDR3 DNA reads TGTGCCAGCAGCCAAGGCGGGCAGGGAAATCAGCCCCAGCATTTT. Translation: CASSQGGQGNQPQHF. The full variable domain, in which reference TRBV14 and TRBJ1-5 provide the parts outside the CDR3, is EAGVTQFPSHSVIEKGQTVTLRCDPISGHDNLYWYRRVMGKEIKFLLHFVKESKQDESGMPNNRFLAERTGGTYSTLKVQPAELEDSGVYFCASSQGGQGNQPQHFGDGTRLSIL.

The chain joins TRBV11-2 to TRBJ1-1; D possibly corresponds to TRBD1 (6 bases). Between the trimmed V and J ends, which lost 6 bases and 0 bases, there was a span of 14 bases. The length of the CDR3 is 15 residues. Germline V gene sequence: CDR1 SGHAT, CDR2 FQNNGV. For the CDR3, the DNA is TGTGCCAGCAGGGGAATCGGACAGTTGAACACTGAAGCTTTCTTT. Translating gives CASRGIGQLNTEAFF.

This rearrangement joins TRBV2 to TRBJ2-3; TRBD2 aligns across 8 bases. The CDR3 sequence is 13 residues long. Germline loops: CDR1 SNHLY, CDR2 FYNNEI. V lost 9 bases and J lost 5; bases outside the gene matches: 7. In nucleotides, the CDR3 is TGTGCCAGTTTAGCGGGGTTGGTAGATACGCAGTATTTT. It yields the protein CASLAGLVDTQYF.

The chain links TRBV11-1 to TRBJ1-5; tentatively, D is TRBD1 (6 bases). The germline V gene has CDR1 SGHAT and CDR2 FQDESV (reference sequence). The V and J ends lost 1 base and 3 bases respectively, with 10 bases between them. The CDR3 sequence is 15 residues long. The CDR3 reads CASSLGRGNNQPQHF. In DNA, the CDR3 is TGTGCCAGCAGCTTAGGCAGGGGTAACAATCAGCCCCAGCATTTT.